Listed below are T cell receptor beta chains from one sample, sequenced in a study of T cell responses to AZD1222 COVID-19 vaccine. This table comes from immunoSEQ multiplex PCR, and its TCRdb copy is limited to in-frame clones, with some not included. Of 100,000 or so clones in the sample, 75% to 95% are singletons; the top ten hold around a tenth. Sequenced material: peripheral blood, taken 28 days after the second AZD1222 dose. The receptor set was obtained from an adult who received the AZD1222 COVID-19 vaccine. CDR3s include the opening cysteine and the closing phenylalanine or tryptophan. A D gene is named only where the DNA matches it firmly. Rows may omit the clone size; those that give it use once, few, many or a size class.

>TRBD1|-|TRBJ2-7|TRBV5-4
TGTGCCAGCAGCCCCGGGACAGGAGGTACCGTCTACGAGCAGTACTTC
CASSPGTGGTVYEQYF
>-|-|TRBJ1-2|TRBV2
TGTGCCAGCAGTGGACAGACGCTCTATGGCTACACCTTC
CASSGQTLYGYTF
>TRBD1|-|TRBJ1-4|TRBV18
TGTGCCAGCTCACTGGGACAGCTTAATGAAAAACTGTTTTTT
CASSLGQLNEKLFF
>-|-|TRBJ2-7|TRBV29-1
TGCAGCGTCCAAGGACCCCGATCGGGGGAGCAGTACTTC
CSVQGPRSGEQYF
>TRBD1|-|TRBJ2-2|TRBV5-5
TGTGCCAGCAGCCTCCAGGGGGCGAACACCGGGGAGCTGTTTTTT
CASSLQGANTGELFF
>TRBD1|once|TRBJ1-1|TRBV7-2
TGTGCCAGCAGCTTCACGGACAGGGGGACTGAAGCTTTCTTT
CASSFTDRGTEAFF
>-|-|TRBJ1-2|TRBV7-9
TGTGCCAGCAGCTTAGCGTGGGGAGCAAAGGGCGGCTACACCTTC
CASSLAWGAKGGYTF
>-|-|TRBJ2-1|TRBV5-4
TGTGCCAGCAGCCGACAGGATGAGCAGTTCTTC
CASSRQDEQFF
>TRBD2|-|TRBJ2-1|TRBV5-1
TGCGCCAGCATGACACTAGCGGGAGGGTACAATGAGCAGTTCTTC
CASMTLAGGYNEQFF
>-|-|TRBJ1-1|TRBV27
TGTGCCAGCAGTTGGGGCAGGGTAAAATTGAACACTGAAGCTTTCTTT
CASSWGRVKLNTEAFF
>TRBD1|-|TRBJ2-2|TRBV18
TGTGCCAGCTCACCACGGGGACAGGGGGCCACCGGGGAGCTGTTTTTT
CASSPRGQGATGELFF
>TRBD2|-|TRBJ2-7|TRBV28
TGTGCCAGCAGTCCCAGGACTAGCGGGATCGACGAGCAGTACTTC
CASSPRTSGIDEQYF
>-|-|TRBJ2-2|TRBV5-4
TGTGCCAGCGGGGGAGACCCAGACACCGGGGAGCTGTTTTTT
CASGGDPDTGELFF
>TRBD1|-|TRBJ2-1|TRBV28
TGTGCCAGCAGACCAGCCTGGACAGGGGGTCGCAATGAGCAGTTCTTC
CASRPAWTGGRNEQFF
>-|-|TRBJ2-6|TRBV10-1
TGCGCCAGCAGTGAGTCTGCGGGAATTGGGGCCAACGTCCTGACTTTC
CASSESAGIGANVLTF
>TRBD1|-|TRBJ1-2|TRBV2
TGTGCCAGCAAGAGCGGAGGGGGCCTCTATGGCTACACCTTC
CASKSGGGLYGYTF
>-|-|TRBJ1-2|TRBV6-6
TGTGCCAGCAGTTACAGTACCGACTATGGCTACACCTTC
CASSYSTDYGYTF
>-|-|TRBJ2-7|TRBV4-2
TGTGCCAGCAGCCAAGAGTCCAGGGGGGTTGGCTACGAGCAGTACTTC
CASSQESRGVGYEQYF
>-|-|TRBJ2-2|TRBV2
TGTGCCAGCAGTGTTTCTCGGCACACCGGGGAGCTGTTTTTT
CASSVSRHTGELFF
>-|-|TRBJ1-1|TRBV11-2
TGTGCCAGCAGCTTAGATGACCTAGGACAGCACACTGAAGCTTTCTTT
CASSLDDLGQHTEAFF
>-|-|TRBJ1-5|TRBV5-8
TGTGCCAGCAGCCTCCTGCCCCAGCATTTT
CASSLLPQHF
>-|-|TRBJ1-4|TRBV6-5
TGTGCCAGCACCAAGGAGGGGAAACTGTTTTTT
CASTKEGKLFF
>TRBD2|-|TRBJ2-2|TRBV19
TGTGCCAGTATTGAGCCGGGGGGGCGCGACACCGGGGAGCTGTTTTTT
CASIEPGGRDTGELFF
>TRBD2|-|TRBJ2-7|TRBV2
TGTGCCAGCAGTTTTACTAGCGAACCCTACGAGCAGTACTTC
CASSFTSEPYEQYF
>TRBD1|-|TRBJ1-6|TRBV28
TGTGCCAGCAGTGTTCCGGGACAGCAGAATTCACCCCTCCACTTT
CASSVPGQQNSPLHF
>-|-|TRBJ2-2|TRBV11-3
TGTGCCAGCAGCTTAGATTACGGGCGCATGAACACCGGGGAGCTGTTTTTT
CASSLDYGRMNTGELFF
>-|-|TRBJ2-1|TRBV20-1
TGCAGAAGGTACGTGCAGTTCTTC
CRRYVQFF
>-|-|TRBJ2-7|TRBV28
TGTGCCAGCACCCGGGGGAGCTACGAGCAGTACTTC
CASTRGSYEQYF
>TRBD1|few|TRBJ1-2|TRBV29-1
TGCAGCGTTGACGGGGGACAGTCCTCTGGTGGCTACACCTTC
CSVDGGQSSGGYTF
>TRBD1|few|TRBJ2-5|TRBV6-5
TGTGCCAGCGACTATCCGGACAGGAACGAAGAGACCCAGTACTTC
CASDYPDRNEETQYF
>TRBD2|-|TRBJ2-1|TRBV5-4
TGTGCCAGCACCACAACTAGCGGGGAGAACTACAATGAGCAGTTCTTC
CASTTTSGENYNEQFF
>-|once|TRBJ2-5|TRBV20-1
TGCAGTGGCCACCACCAAGAGACCCAGTACTTC
CSGHHQETQYF
>-|-|TRBJ2-3|TRBV9
TGTGCCAGCAGCGTAGAGGAGGGACCCACGGATACGCAGTATTTT
CASSVEEGPTDTQYF
>-|-|TRBJ1-1|TRBV19
TGTGCCAGTAGTACACAGGGAAGGTTTAGCACTGAAGCTTTCTTT
CASSTQGRFSTEAFF
>-|-|TRBJ1-1|TRBV7-9
TGTGCCAGCCTAATAGGGTCAAAAGCTTTCTTT
CASLIGSKAFF
>-|-|TRBJ1-3|TRBV6-6
TGTGCCAGCAGTTACGGTGTGGGGGGCCGAAACACCATATATTTT
CASSYGVGGRNTIYF
>TRBD2|-|TRBJ2-3|TRBV15
TGTGCCACCAGCAGAGGGACTAGCACCGGGTATACGCAGTATTTT
CATSRGTSTGYTQYF
>TRBD2|-|TRBJ2-1|TRBV6-5
TGTGCCAGCACCGCCCGAACTAGCGGTGGGAATGAGCAGTTCTTC
CASTARTSGGNEQFF
>TRBD1|once|TRBJ2-5|TRBV19
TGTGCCAGTAGTCATCCGGGACAGGGGGGAGAGACCCAGTACTTC
CASSHPGQGGETQYF
>-|-|TRBJ1-6|TRBV3-1/TRBV3-2
TGTGCCAGCAGCCAAGCCCCAGTGAATAATTCACCCCTCCACTTT
CASSQAPVNNSPLHF
>TRBD1|-|TRBJ1-2|TRBV18
TGTGCCAGCTCACCTACGGGACAGGACTATGGCTACACCTTC
CASSPTGQDYGYTF
>-|-|TRBJ2-7|TRBV5-1
TGCGCCAGCAGCTTGGTTCCGGGCGACGAGCAGTACTTC
CASSLVPGDEQYF
>TRBD2|-|TRBJ2-2|TRBV7-9
TGTGCCAGCAGCTCGCGTTCCGGGACTAGCGGGTTGAACACCGGGGAGCTGTTTTTT
CASSSRSGTSGLNTGELFF
>TRBD1|-|TRBJ1-1|TRBV5-1
TGCGCCAGCAGCTGGGACAGAGAGTCCCGGAACACTGAAGCTTTCTTT
CASSWDRESRNTEAFF
>-|-|TRBJ2-5|TRBV6-5
TGTGCCAGCAGTTACGCGAGGCAAGAGACCCAGTACTTC
CASSYARQETQYF
>TRBD2|-|TRBJ2-1|TRBV4-1
TGCGCCAGCAGCCACCGACTAGCGGGAGCCTACAATGAGCAGTTCTTC
CASSHRLAGAYNEQFF
>TRBD1|-|TRBJ2-3|TRBV5-1
TGCGCCAGCAGCTTAAGGGACAGGGCAGATACGCAGTATTTT
CASSLRDRADTQYF
>TRBD1|few|TRBJ2-7|TRBV6-5
TGTGCCAGCACTGGGACAGGGAACTACGAGCAGTACTTC
CASTGTGNYEQYF
>-|-|TRBJ1-3|TRBV6-6
TGTGCCAGCAGTCCCTTGCCTGGGGCAGAGTCTGGAAACACCATATATTTT
CASSPLPGAESGNTIYF
>TRBD1|-|TRBJ1-2|TRBV24-1
TGTGCCACCAGTGACCCCCATTCCGGGACAGGGGATGGCTACACCTTC
CATSDPHSGTGDGYTF
>-|-|TRBJ1-1|TRBV10-1
TGCGCCAGCAGTCCGACAGGCGCTACAGAAGCTTTCTTT
CASSPTGATEAFF
>-|once|TRBJ1-2|TRBV13
TGTGCCAGCAGCTTTGGGGGCGCGGGACACAGCTATGGCTACACCTTC
CASSFGGAGHSYGYTF
>-|-|TRBJ2-1|TRBV11-1
TGTGCCAGCAGCCTCCGACTAGTAGTGAATGACAATGAGCAGTTCTTC
CASSLRLVVNDNEQFF
>-|-|TRBJ2-5|TRBV7-3
TGTGCCAGCAGCTTAATGGGTTGTCAGCTCTGGCAGACCCAGTACTTC
CASSLMGCQLWQTQYF
>-|-|TRBJ1-1|TRBV7-2
TGTGCCAGCAGCTTATACCCTGCGGGCAGCGGGAACACTGAAGCTTTCTTT
CASSLYPAGSGNTEAFF
>-|-|TRBJ1-3|TRBV25-1
TGTGCCAGCAGTGATAGAGGAAGCAGGAGCTCTGGAAACACCATATATTTT
CASSDRGSRSSGNTIYF
>-|-|TRBJ2-3|TRBV6-5
TGTGCCAGCACCACCAGTCACTACGGGCAGTATTTT
CASTTSHYGQYF
>-|-|TRBJ1-2|TRBV2
TGTGCCAGCAGTTCCGTGGAGGGTAACACCTTC
CASSSVEGNTF
>-|-|TRBJ2-1|TRBV4-1
TGCGCCAGCAGACCTCAGGGGCGTTCCTACAATGAGCAGTTCTTC
CASRPQGRSYNEQFF
>-|-|TRBJ1-2|TRBV27
TGTGCCAGCAGCAGAATCACGGGGGACTATGGCTACACCTTC
CASSRITGDYGYTF